This T cell receptor beta chain was recorded in a study of tumor-infiltrating lymphocytes in primary liver carcinoma. Study-wide results and caveats: A small share of top clones, only about 7-25%, was found in all five tumor regions. Blood had a significantly lower top-250-clone fraction than tumors did (p = 0.039).

This clonotype has more than one count but fewer than ten. Its specificity is unknown. Synthesis of TCR beta cDNA was carried out from about 540 ng total RNA with a constant-region primer. Three-round nested multiplex PCR performed with slightly modified ARM-PCR produced the TCR beta libraries. In the first two PCR rounds, TRBV1-TRBV30 forward primers were paired with a C-beta reverse primer, and each round lasted around 10 cycles. TCRdb re-derived calls from the multiplex PCR reads in MiXCR, one entry per CDR3 protein. Altogether 70,000 to 75,000 distinct CDR3 sequences are present, nearly 70% being singletons, with the ten largest covering 25% to 30%. CDR3 length equals 10 residues. The ends were cut back, 9 bases at V and 5 bases at J, with 5 bases in the middle. The V gene's germline CDR1 is SNHLY and CDR2 FYNNEI. The tissue used was unsorted bulk material of roughly 17-33 mg. RNA and DNA were co-extracted from it with the AllPrep DNA/RNA mini kit. Chronic HBV infection was present in the patients, who were treatment-naive.

V and J are TRBV2 and TRBJ2-1, with D perhaps assigned TRBD1 or TRBD2 (5 bases each). Sequenced: liver tumor tissue from sampling region 4. Stated subset: tumor region T4, right-lateral pole. The clonotype was recovered from a man aged 40-50 years with primary liver carcinoma and hepatitis B virus infection. The CDR3 coding sequence is TGTGCCAGGGGACACAATGAGCAGTTCTTC. Translated: CARGHNEQFF.